This T cell receptor beta chain was documented in a study of cytomegalovirus exposure and HLA in healthy donors. Of note for this clone: Its antigen is undetermined.

Findings and caveats of the study: Cytomegalovirus status, reportedly, was diagnosed with high specificity and sensitivity by the classifier.

PCR was performed using 60 Vbeta and 13 Jbeta primers. Original processing methods: As a later analysis found, there were 70 million to 80 million unique TCR beta chains, of which roughly 11 million were shared. Sequencing used immunoSEQ multiplex PCR; TCRdb keeps in-frame clones, though not all of them. D and trimming were read from the DNA, whereas the V and J calls and clone size are those reported in that table. The data contain some 150,000 clones, 70% to 85% of them seen just once; the ten biggest clones take up under 2%. The CDR3 sequence is 14 residues long. Trimming took 7 bases from V and 2 from J, leaving 14 bases between them. CDR1 and CDR2 from the germline V gene are MNHEY and SVGAGI.

This TCR came from a middle-aged woman in good health and CMV-seronegative. Sequencing input: PBMCs. The gene calls are TRBV6-5 and TRBJ1-2; D remains ambiguous. The CDR3 DNA reads TGTGCCAGCACCAGAGGGTTGTTAAACTATGGCTACACCTTC. Translation gives CASTRGLLNYGYTF.